This TCR beta chain is drawn from a study of blood T cell repertoires in COVID-19. Study-wide context: Donors in the United States, Italy and Spain gave samples during acute or convalescent COVID-19.

V lost 3 bases to trimming and J lost 3 bases; unmatched junction nucleotides: 4. Looked up from germline, CDR1 is SGDLS and CDR2 is YYNGEE. The CDR3 is made up of 14 amino acids. In the source study's methods: Amplification with reference gene primers provided the estimates of nucleated cell counts. Clones were sequenced by immunoSEQ multiplex PCR, and TCRdb holds only the in-frame ones, with some missing. V and J calls and clone size are those listed in that table; D and trimming were worked out from the DNA. The table records over 400,000 clones, roughly 85% of them present only once. The chain uses TRBV9 and TRBJ1-1, with 8 bases identical to TRBD1. The clonotype originates from a human donor in a cohort sampled during active COVID-19. Sequencing was carried out using peripheral blood. CDR3 protein: CASSGTTGDTEAFF. The CDR3 nucleotides read TGTGCCAGCAGCGGGACGACAGGGGACACTGAAGCTTTCTTT. The entire variable domain, with the rest obtained from reference TRBV9 and TRBJ1-1, is as follows: DSGVTQTPKHLITATGQRVTLRCSPRSGDLSVYWYQQSLDQGLQFLIQYYNGEERAKGNILERFSAQQFPDLHSELNLSSLELGDSALYFCASSGTTGDTEAFFGQGTRLTVV.